Following are 20 T cell receptor beta chains from one sample sequenced in a study of shared clonotypes between healthy human individuals. The assay was immunoSEQ multiplex PCR, and TCRdb's table has in-frame clones only and misses some. The table includes about 2.4 million clones, over 85% detected once. Sequenced sample: naive CD4+ T cells from PBMCs. The subset denotes: CD45RA+ positively selected. These receptors were collected from a man between 18 and 35 years old in good health. Some clones in this sample may be carry-over from other donors' samples.

The chain joins TRBV7-3 to TRBJ2-3; 7 bases align to TRBD2. The CDR3 loop spans 15 amino acids. J was trimmed by 5 bases and V by 5 bases; bases with no gene match: 10. Germline V gene data show CDR1 as SGHTA and CDR2 as FQGTGA. The CDR3 loop reads CASSLTGVAGDTQYF. CDR3 DNA sequence: TGTGCCAGCAGCCTTACCGGGGTAGCGGGAGATACGCAGTATTTT.

The genes are TRBV21-1 and TRBJ2-7; the table names TRBD2, a call not compared with the DNA. TRBV21-1 represents a pseudogene. The CDR3 consists of 15 residues. This chain's CDR3 is CASSKTSGSSYEQYF. The CDR3 DNA reads as TGTGCCAGCAGCAAGACTAGCGGGAGTTCCTACGAGCAGTACTTC.

The rearrangement links TRBV28 to TRBJ2-2; D possibly matches TRBD1 or TRBD2 (5 bases each). Germline V lookup: CDR1 MDHEN, CDR2 SYDVKM. CDR3 length equals 19 residues. Trimming took 7 bases from V and 0 from J, leaving 24 bases between them. The CDR3 loop reads CASKRGPGGRQPNTGELFF. The DNA of the CDR3 is TGTGCCAGCAAAAGGGGCCCTGGGGGACGGCAACCGAACACCGGGGAGCTGTTTTTT.

The CDR3 loop is CSVVSGADTGELFF. CDR3 in DNA: TGCAGCGTTGTAAGTGGAGCGGATACCGGGGAGCTGTTTTTT. The rearrangement joins TRBV29-1 to TRBJ2-2; a weak D match, TRBD2 (5 bases). CDR1 and CDR2 from the germline V gene are SQVTM and ANQGSEA. The CDR3 consists of 14 residues. Trimming took off 4 bases at V and 5 bases at J, with 14 bases between the two ends.

CDR3 in DNA: TGTGCCGGCGGACGCGGGGTCAATCAGCCCCAGCATTTT. This sequence encodes CAGGRGVNQPQHF. This chain links TRBV28 with TRBJ1-5; D remains ambiguous. CDR1 and CDR2 from the germline V gene are MDHEN and SYDVKM. The CDR3 has 13 residues. V dropped 11 bases and J dropped 3 bases, with 14 bases sitting between them.

The rearrangement uses TRBV2 and TRBJ2-7; D is ambiguous. This CDR3 has 11 residues. Per germline, CDR1 SNHLY and CDR2 FYNNEI. Trimming removed 7 bases at V and 4 bases at J, with 8 bases between. The chain's CDR3 is CASTGLYEQYF. CDR3 nucleotides: TGTGCCAGCACGGGCCTTTACGAGCAGTACTTC.

Details on this clone: At the DNA level, this CDR3 is encoded by other sequences in the same sample as well. The genes are TRBV7-2 and TRBJ1-5; 9 nucleotides align to TRBD1. Unmatched junction bases numbered 5, after V lost 1 base and J lost 7 bases. Germline loops: CDR1 SGHTA, CDR2 FQGNSA. CDR3 length equals 15 residues. The CDR3 sequence: CASSLGGQGGQPQHF. The DNA of the CDR3 is TGTGCCAGCAGCTTAGGGGGACAGGGAGGCCAGCCCCAGCATTTT.

This sequence joins TRBV30 and TRBJ1-2, with D unresolved. This CDR3 has 12 amino acids. Trimming pared 2 bases from V and 8 bases from J, leaving 12 bases between. CDR1 is GTSNPN, CDR2 SVGIG, per germline (reference sequence). The CDR3 DNA follows: TGTGCCTGGAGTCTATCCAGTGGGGGCTACACCTTC. This encodes CAWSLSSGGYTF.

V is TRBV6-1 and J is TRBJ2-3, with 7 bases identical to TRBD2. J was trimmed by 3 bases and V by 11 bases; bases with no gene match: 14. In germline, CDR1 is MNHNS, CDR2 SASEGT. CDR3 size: 15 residues. The CDR3 reads CALSVVGRATDTQYF. The CDR3 DNA reads as TGTGCCCTTAGCGTGGTGGGGAGGGCAACAGATACGCAGTATTTT.

V is TRBV30 and J is TRBJ1-5; 10 bases are a match to TRBD1. J gave up 6 bases and V 0 bases, and 5 bases lay outside the gene matches. The CDR3 is 15 residues long. From germline, CDR1 is GTSNPN and CDR2 SVGIG (reference sequence). CDR3 bases: TGTGCCTGGAGTGTACGACAGGGGGCGACTCAGCCCCAGCATTTT. Its protein product is CAWSVRQGATQPQHF. The variable domain in full, with the rest retrieved from reference TRBV30 and TRBJ1-5, is SQTIHQWPATLVQPVGSPLSLECTVEGTSNPNLYWYRQAAGRGLQLLFYSVGIGQISSEVPQNLSASRPQDRQFILSSKKLLLSDSGFYLCAWSVRQGATQPQHFGDGTRLSIL.

The chain is built from TRBV6-1 and TRBJ1-5; D is unclear. The germline V gene encodes CDR1 MNHNS and CDR2 SASEGT. The CDR3 sequence is 13 residues long. Deletions cut 0 bases from V and 11 bases from J, with 11 bases between. The CDR3 DNA follows: TGTGCCAGCAGTGAAGCACGAGGGAGAACCCAGCATTTT. Translation: CASSEARGRTQHF.

The rearrangement uses TRBV6-5 and TRBJ1-2; D might be TRBD1 (6 bases). The CDR3 runs 14 residues. Between the trimmed V and J ends, which lost 6 bases and 7 bases, there was a span of 18 bases. CDR1 and CDR2 (germline): MNHEY, SVGAGI. Here the CDR3 DNA reads TGTGCCAGCAGACAAATGGGCAGGGGAGGTGGCTACACCTTC. This gives the protein CASRQMGRGGGYTF.

J is TRBJ2-3 and V is TRBV4-2, with a possible D match to TRBD2 (6 bases). The germline V and J ends were trimmed by 0 bases and 1 base, with 8 bases remaining between them. Germline V CDR1 and CDR2: LGHNA, YNFKEQ. This CDR3 spans 15 amino acids. DNA of the CDR3: TGTGCCAGCAGCCAAGAATCTAGCGGCACAGATACGCAGTATTTT. Its protein is CASSQESSGTDTQYF.

Note on this clone: The sample holds other DNA sequences that translate to the same CDR3. The chain joins TRBV2 to TRBJ2-5, with TRBD1 matching over 7 bases. Germline V lookup: CDR1 SNHLY, CDR2 FYNNEI. The ends lost 8 bases at V and 6 bases at J; junction bases unmatched: 6. The CDR3 spans 12 residues. The CDR3 bases are TGTGCCAGCTCCGACAGGGTTCAGACCCAGTACTTC. As protein: CASSDRVQTQYF.

The V gene is TRBV5-1, the J gene TRBJ1-2, with TRBD1 as a possible D gene (6 bases). Germline assignment: CDR1 SGHRS and CDR2 YFSETQ. This CDR3 is 13 amino acids long. Trimming pared 0 bases from V and 8 bases from J, leaving 11 bases between. The CDR3 bases are TGCGCCAGCAGCTTGGCCTACAGGGACGGCTACACCTTC. Translating gives CASSLAYRDGYTF.

CDR3 region: CASSPGLAGREQFF. The CDR3 DNA sequence: TGCGCCAGCAGCCCGGGACTAGCGGGGAGGGAGCAGTTCTTC. This chain links TRBV5-1 with TRBJ2-1; 13 bases agree with TRBD2. Germline-derived CDR1 and CDR2 are SGHRS and YFSETQ. This CDR3 has 14 amino acids. The trim removed 4 bases at V and 10 bases at J, leaving 5 bases unmatched. Full variable domain (outside the CDR3, taken from reference TRBV5-1 and TRBJ2-1): KAGVTQTPRYLIKTRGQQVTLSCSPISGHRSVSWYQQTPGQGLQFLFEYFSETQRNKGNFPGRFSGRQFSNSRSEMNVSTLELGDSALYLCASSPGLAGREQFFGPGTRLTVL.

The chain is built from TRBV9 and TRBJ2-3; TRBD1 might be the D (6 bases). V gave up 1 base and J gave up 6 bases, with 12 bases separating them. The CDR3 spans 14 residues. Germline values: CDR1 SGDLS, CDR2 YYNGEE. The CDR3 here is CASSVRGFKDTQYF. The CDR3 region has the DNA TGTGCCAGCAGCGTAAGGGGGTTCAAGGATACGCAGTATTTT.

This chain joins TRBV10-3 and TRBJ2-3, with a possible D match to TRBD2 (6 bases). Trimming left V 7 bases short and J 3 bases short, with 11 bases between. Germline-derived CDR1 and CDR2 are ENHRY and SYGVKD. The length of the CDR3 is 13 residues. This CDR3 reads CAITGTGTDTQYF. The CDR3 DNA follows: TGTGCCATCACTGGGACTGGTACAGATACGCAGTATTTT.

The chain uses TRBV5-1 and TRBJ1-4, with D possibly TRBD1 on 5 matching bases. Per the germline V gene, CDR1 is SGHRS and CDR2 is YFSETQ. The CDR3 runs to 16 residues. The V gene lost 4 bases and the J gene lost 0 bases, with 13 bases spanning the gap. Here the CDR3 reads CASSHGGTSTNEKLFF. CDR3 in DNA: TGCGCCAGCAGCCACGGGGGAACCTCAACTAATGAAAAACTGTTTTTT.

The CDR3 region has the DNA TGTGCCAGCGCTTCTGTCCAAAGTCGATACAATGAGCAGTTCTTC. Translation: CASASVQSRYNEQFF. This chain joins TRBV2 and TRBJ2-1, with D hard to call. Germline lookup yields CDR1 SNHLY and CDR2 FYNNEI. The V gene lost 8 bases and the J gene lost 4 bases, with 18 bases spanning the gap. The CDR3 has 15 residues.